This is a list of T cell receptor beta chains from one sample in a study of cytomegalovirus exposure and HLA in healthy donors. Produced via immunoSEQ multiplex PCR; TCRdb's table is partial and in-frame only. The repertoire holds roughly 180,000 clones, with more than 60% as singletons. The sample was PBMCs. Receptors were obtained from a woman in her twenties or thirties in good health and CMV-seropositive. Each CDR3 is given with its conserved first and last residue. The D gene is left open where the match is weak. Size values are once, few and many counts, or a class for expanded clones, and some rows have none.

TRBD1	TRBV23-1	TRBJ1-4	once	CASSQWVRGRTNEKLFF	TGCGCCAGCAGTCAATGGGTAAGGGGGCGCACGAATGAAAAACTGTTTTTT
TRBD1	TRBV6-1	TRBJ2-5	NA	CASRTGVRQETQYF	TGTGCCAGCAGGACAGGGGTTCGGCAAGAGACCCAGTACTTC
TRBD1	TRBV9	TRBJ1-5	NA	CASRQDRVGQPQHF	TGTGCCAGCAGGCAAGACAGGGTAGGTCAGCCCCAGCATTTT
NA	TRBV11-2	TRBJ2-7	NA	CASSLVGGAALHYEQYF	TGTGCCAGCAGCTTAGTGGGGGGGGCAGCCCTCCACTACGAGCAGTACTTC
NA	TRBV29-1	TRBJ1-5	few	CSVSDSNNQPQHF	TGCAGCGTTTCGGACAGCAACAATCAGCCCCAGCATTTT
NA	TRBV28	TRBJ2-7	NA	CASSLLIEGGEQYF	TGTGCCAGCAGTTTACTAATTGAGGGAGGAGAGCAGTACTTC
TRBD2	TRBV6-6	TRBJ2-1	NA	CASSYGGGRYNEQFF	TGTGCCAGCAGTTATGGTGGCGGGAGATACAATGAGCAGTTCTTC
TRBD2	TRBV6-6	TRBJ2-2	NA	CASSYTMTREGGELFF	TGTGCCAGCAGCTATACCATGACTAGGGAGGGCGGGGAGCTGTTTTTT
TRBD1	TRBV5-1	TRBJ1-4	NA	CASSSNSGTGSEKLFF	TGCGCCAGCTCTTCAAACTCCGGGACAGGTTCGGAAAAACTGTTTTTT
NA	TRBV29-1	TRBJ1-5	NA	CSVEQGVSSNQPQHF	TGCAGCGTCGAACAGGGTGTCTCGAGCAATCAGCCCCAGCATTTT
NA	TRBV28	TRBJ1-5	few	CASIPAVRGQPQHF	TGTGCCAGCATTCCCGCAGTCAGAGGTCAGCCCCAGCATTTT
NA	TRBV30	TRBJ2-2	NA	CAWRGGHHANTGELFF	TGTGCCTGGAGAGGGGGTCACCATGCGAACACCGGGGAGCTGTTTTTT
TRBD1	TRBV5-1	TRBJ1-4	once	CASSTLTQGNEKLFF	TGCGCCAGCAGCACCCTTACACAGGGGAACGAAAAACTGTTTTTT
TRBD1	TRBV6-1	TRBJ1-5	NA	CASSTTGDQPQHF	TGTGCCAGCAGTACTACAGGGGATCAGCCCCAGCATTTT
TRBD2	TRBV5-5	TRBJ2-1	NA	CASSLELAGVNEQFF	TGTGCCAGCAGCTTGGAACTAGCGGGAGTTAATGAGCAGTTCTTC
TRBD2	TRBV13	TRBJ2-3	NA	CANSTPSGTRTDTQYF	TGTGCCAACAGCACCCCCAGCGGGACTCGCACAGATACGCAGTATTTT
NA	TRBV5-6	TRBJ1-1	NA	CASSLGNSEAFF	TGTGCCAGCAGCTTGGGGAACAGCGAAGCTTTCTTT
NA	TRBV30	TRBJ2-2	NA	CAWTRSGGIGELFF	TGTGCCTGGACCCGGAGCGGAGGGATCGGGGAGCTGTTTTTT
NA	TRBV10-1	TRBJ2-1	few	CASSEGRLSDEQFF	TGCGCCAGCAGTGAGGGGAGGTTGAGCGATGAGCAGTTCTTC
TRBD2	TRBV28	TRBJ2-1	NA	CASSFQAGVLDEQFF	TGTGCCAGCAGTTTTCAAGCGGGAGTATTGGATGAGCAGTTCTTC
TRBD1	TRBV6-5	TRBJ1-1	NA	CASRSDRGLNTEAFF	TGTGCCAGCAGATCTGACAGGGGGCTAAACACTGAAGCTTTCTTT
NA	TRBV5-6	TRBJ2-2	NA	CASSLWLAVDTGELFF	TGTGCCAGCAGCTTGTGGTTAGCAGTCGACACCGGGGAGCTGTTTTTT
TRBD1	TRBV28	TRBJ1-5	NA	CASSRDRGLRNQPQHF	TGTGCCAGCAGTCGTGACAGGGGGCTGCGCAATCAGCCCCAGCATTTT
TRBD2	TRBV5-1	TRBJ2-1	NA	CASSPQARAGGGNEQFF	TGCGCCAGCAGCCCTCAAGCCAGGGCGGGAGGGGGAAATGAGCAGTTCTTC
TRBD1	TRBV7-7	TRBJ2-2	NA	CASSQDRGDTGELFF	TGTGCCAGCAGCCAGGACAGGGGGGACACCGGGGAGCTGTTTTTT
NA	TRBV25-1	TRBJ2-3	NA	CASSLLTSRDTDTQYF	TGTGCCAGCAGTTTGCTAACTAGCAGAGACACAGATACGCAGTATTTT